A selection of T cell receptor beta chains follows, all from one sample in a study of blood T cells in healthy people across ages. TCRdb recomputed calls from the 5' RACE reads with MiXCR, one row per CDR3 protein. The sample contains fewer than 800,000 distinct CDR3 sequences, roughly 20% of which appear only once. The material sequenced was blood. These receptor sequences come from a man aged 65-85 years in good health. CDR3s include the opening cysteine and the closing phenylalanine or tryptophan. D genes are given only for firm matches. Rows give clone size only sometimes, using once, few, many, or a class for an expanded clone.

TRBV20-1	.	TRBJ1-5	TRBD1	TGCAGTGCTAGAGACCGAGTACAGGGGGTACATCAGCCCCAGCATTTT	CSARDRVQGVHQPQHF
TRBV2	few	TRBJ2-1	.	TGTGCCAGCAGGACCACGACTAGCTCCTACAATGAGCAGTTCTTC	CASRTTTSSYNEQFF
TRBV12-3/TRBV12-4	few	TRBJ2-7	TRBD2	TGTGCCAGCAGACTGCGGGGGGGTGCCGACGAGCAGTACTTC	CASRLRGGADEQYF
TRBV6-6	.	TRBJ2-2	.	TGTGCCAGCAGTTACAACAGCGGGAACACCGGGGAGCTGTTTTTT	CASSYNSGNTGELFF
TRBV28	.	TRBJ2-5	TRBD1	TGTGCCAGCAGTGGGACAGGGGACGACCAAGAGACCCAGTACTTC	CASSGTGDDQETQYF
TRBV7-2	.	TRBJ2-3	.	TGTGCCAGCAGCCTTCAGCCTCCCGGCACAGATACGCAGTATTTT	CASSLQPPGTDTQYF
TRBV5-1	few	TRBJ2-5	TRBD2	TGCGCCAGCAGCTTGCGTGCGGGGGACCAAGAGACCCAGTACTTC	CASSLRAGDQETQYF
TRBV29-1	.	TRBJ1-1	.	TGCAGCGTGTGGGGGAGCACTGAAGCTTTCTTT	CSVWGSTEAFF
TRBV5-1	.	TRBJ2-1	TRBD2	TGCGCCAGCGGCTCTGGACTAGCGGGAGGTTTCTACAATGAGCAGTTCTTC	CASGSGLAGGFYNEQFF
TRBV7-3	few	TRBJ2-7	.	TGTGCCAGCAGCCCCCACAGGGGAGGCGAGCAGTACTTC	CASSPHRGGEQYF
TRBV5-1	.	TRBJ2-1	.	TGCGCCAGCAGCTTATTAGGGGGGTCCTCCTACAATGGGCAGTTCTTC	CASSLLGGSSYNGQFF
TRBV7-8	many	TRBJ2-2	.	TGTGCCAGCAGGCACCCGGTTCAAATGGGGACCGGGGAGCTGTTTTTT	CASRHPVQMGTGELFF
TRBV28	.	TRBJ2-7	.	TGTGCCAGCAGTACAGGACTCCCCTACGAGCAGTACTTC	CASSTGLPYEQYF
TRBV5-1	.	TRBJ2-7	.	TGCGCCAGCAGCTTGATGGCGGCCGATGGGGACGAGCAGTACTTC	CASSLMAADGDEQYF
TRBV5-5	few	TRBJ1-6	.	TGTGCCAGCAGCTGGGGAAGTGCTAATAATTCACCCCTCCACTTT	CASSWGSANNSPLHF
TRBV3-1	few	TRBJ2-7	.	TGTGCCAGCAGCCAAAAACACTACGAGCAGTACTTC	CASSQKHYEQYF
TRBV12-3/TRBV12-4	many	TRBJ2-1	.	TGTGCCAGCAGTGACCAGGGGTTGGGAACTAGCGATGAAGAGCAGTTCTTC	CASSDQGLGTSDEEQFF
TRBV7-2	once	TRBJ1-2	.	TGTGCCAGCAGCTTATGGGGGAACGGCGGCTACACCTTC	CASSLWGNGGYTF
TRBV5-1	.	TRBJ2-3	.	TGCGCCAGCAGCTTGGAGGACCCGACACGATCACAGTATTTT	CASSLEDPTRSQYF
TRBV7-8	.	TRBJ1-2	.	TGTGCCAGCAGCTCCCAGGGTCCAGGCGGCTACACCTTC	CASSSQGPGGYTF
TRBV5-1	few	TRBJ1-1	.	TGCGCCAGCAGGTCAAGTGGAGGGGGTACTGAAGCTTTCTTT	CASRSSGGGTEAFF
TRBV20-1	.	TRBJ1-1	.	TGCAGTGCTGCTTATTGGGCTGAAGCTTTCTTT	CSAAYWAEAFF
TRBV6-1	.	TRBJ2-5	.	TGTGCCAGCAGTGCGGGCGGCGAAGAGACCCAGTACTTC	CASSAGGEETQYF
TRBV20-1	once	TRBJ1-2	TRBD1	TGCAGTGCTAGTAACAGGGGATATTTAGGCTACACCTTC	CSASNRGYLGYTF
TRBV4-2	.	TRBJ2-7	.	TGTGCCAGCAGCCAAGTCTCAGCGAGCCCCCAGGACGAGCAGTACTTC	CASSQVSASPQDEQYF
TRBV7-9	few	TRBJ2-2	TRBD1	TGTGCCAGCTGCTTAGGGACAGACACCGGGGAGCTGTTTTTT	CASCLGTDTGELFF
TRBV4-1	few	TRBJ2-1	.	TGCGCCAGCAGCCCATCCCCGGGATCTCGCTACAATGAGCAGTTCTTC	CASSPSPGSRYNEQFF
TRBV5-1	.	TRBJ2-3	.	TGCGCCAGCTCCCGGAGCCATGGGGATACGCAGTATTTT	CASSRSHGDTQYF
TRBV2	few	TRBJ2-3	.	TGTGCCAGATCCAGGGGAAGCACAGATACGCAGTATTTT	CARSRGSTDTQYF
TRBV18	.	TRBJ2-2	.	TGTGCCAGCTCACTACGACAGGATGGCACCGGGGAGCTGTTTTTT	CASSLRQDGTGELFF
TRBV13	.	TRBJ2-3	TRBD1	TGTGCCAGCAGCTTAGTGTGGGTCGGACAGGGGGCAGATACGCAGTATTTT	CASSLVWVGQGADTQYF
TRBV7-2	.	TRBJ2-7	TRBD1	TGTGCCAGCAGCTTTGGCGGGACAGGGAGGCACGAGCAGTACTTC	CASSFGGTGRHEQYF
TRBV20-1	few	TRBJ2-1	TRBD2	TGCAGTGCGGCCGGGACTAGCGGGAGAGGGATTTACAATGAGCAGTTCTTC	CSAAGTSGRGIYNEQFF
TRBV10-3	.	TRBJ1-2	.	TGTGCCATAGGGCAAGGATCTGGCTACACCTTC	CAIGQGSGYTF
TRBV4-1	few	TRBJ2-1	.	TGCGCCGGCAGCCAAGTCGGGGCCCCTCGCACGTGGAATGAGCAGTTCTTC	CAGSQVGAPRTWNEQFF
TRBV5-1	.	TRBJ2-5	.	TGCGCCAGCAGATCCGGACGGGTCCAAGAGACCCAGTACTTC	CASRSGRVQETQYF
TRBV5-1	few	TRBJ2-1	TRBD2	TGCGCCAGCAGCTTGGAGCCAGCGGGAGAGCAGTTCTTC	CASSLEPAGEQFF
TRBV6-5	.	TRBJ2-1	.	TGTGCCAGCAGTTACACCCCGGCCACCTACAATGAGCAGTTCTTC	CASSYTPATYNEQFF
TRBV12-3/TRBV12-4	few	TRBJ2-5	.	TGTGCCAGCAGATTAGGGGCAGGACAAGAGACCCAGTACTTC	CASRLGAGQETQYF
TRBV27	.	TRBJ2-1	.	TGTGCCAGCAGTTTATCGAACACCAATGAGCAGTTCTTC	CASSLSNTNEQFF
TRBV3-1	.	TRBJ1-2	TRBD1	TGTGCCAGCAGCAACGGAGGGGGCGCCAACTATGGCTACACCTTC	CASSNGGGANYGYTF
TRBV7-2	.	TRBJ2-5	.	TGTGCCAGCAGCTACAGGGTGCGAGAGACCCAGTACTTC	CASSYRVRETQYF
TRBV29-1	few	TRBJ1-2	.	TGCAGCGTCGACCTGATAGCTGGCTATGGCCACACCTTC	CSVDLIAGYGHTF
TRBV6-5	.	TRBJ2-6	.	TGTGCCAGCAGCTATACAGCCTACTCTGGGGCCAACGTCCTGACTTTC	CASSYTAYSGANVLTF
TRBV6-1	few	TRBJ2-5	.	TGTGCCAGCAGCGAAGTTCCAGGGACAGAGACCCAGTACTTC	CASSEVPGTETQYF
TRBV6-2/TRBV6-3	.	TRBJ1-1	.	TGTACCAGCAGCACTACTGAGAACACTGAAGCTTTCTTT	CTSSTTENTEAFF
TRBV12-3/TRBV12-4	.	TRBJ1-2	.	TGTGCCAGCAAAGGACTGACCCTGTATGGCTACACCTTC	CASKGLTLYGYTF
TRBV5-1	few	TRBJ2-4	.	TGCGCCAGCAGCTTGGGACAGCCACTAGGGATAAACATTCAGTACTTC	CASSLGQPLGINIQYF
TRBV6-2/TRBV6-3	.	TRBJ1-5	.	TGTGCCAGCAGTTACGGGGCAGGACTATCTAGCAATCAGCCCCAGCATTTT	CASSYGAGLSSNQPQHF
TRBV24-1	.	TRBJ1-4	.	TGTGCCACCAGTGATTGGGAGGGAAAACTGTTTTTT	CATSDWEGKLFF
TRBV5-1	.	TRBJ2-1	.	TGCGCCAGCAGCTTGACCCACAGGGTTAATGAGCAGTTCTTC	CASSLTHRVNEQFF
TRBV12-3/TRBV12-4	few	TRBJ1-3	.	TGTGCCAGCAGCAGGGCCTCACTCTCTGGAAACACCATATATTTT	CASSRASLSGNTIYF